This TCR beta chain was profiled in a study of T cells in Graves' hyperthyroidism and ophthalmopathy (dated by TCRdb to about 2019). For context, the study as a whole: Peripheral blood was sampled at the time of initial diagnosis, prior to any treatment. Thyroid tissue and blood T-cell repertoires from roughly 6 Graves' hyperthyroidism patients were also compared in the study. TCR V-J signatures able to tell the groups apart were searched for in a discovery cohort of about a hundred patients, of whom more than 40 had Graves' ophthalmopathy and roughly 58 had stable Graves' hyperthyroidism. According to the paper, TCR Vbeta CDR3 sequencing was carried out on about 140 peripheral blood samples, which came from approximately 43 ophthalmopathy, 80 or so hyperthyroidism and approximately 17 progressor patients. Prospective prediction of ophthalmopathy was tested in an independent validation cohort of 18 hyperthyroidism patients and 17 patients who later progressed to ophthalmopathy. The approximately 98 discovery patients were randomly divided into training and test sets at a 7:3 ratio. Following sampling, methimazole starting at 30 mg daily was given to hyperthyroidism patients, and high-dose intravenous methylprednisolone was given to ophthalmopathy patients. What the study reported, not specific to this receptor: No statistical method was used to set the sample size in advance, and investigators knew the group allocation. In cross-validation, a model built on a 13 V-J signature told ophthalmopathy apart from stable hyperthyroidism with 87.88% sensitivity and about 81% specificity, and in testing the same model reached 80%/75%. Blood samples also contained most of the expanded thyroid clonotypes (frequency above 0.001), which suggests that blood repertoires may reflect thyroid immune responses. During validation, the model predicted progression to ophthalmopathy a median of about 6.5 months ahead of onset, with approximately 71% sensitivity and 72.22% specificity.

This clonotype was seen repeatedly, ten times or more. This clone's antigen is unknown. Base quality data are lacking; no much larger clone is found one base away. TCR beta CDR3 regions were amplified from RNA transcripts. For the first round of RT-PCR on the TCR CDR3, the HTBI primer set was used together with the Qiagen OneStep RT-PCR kit. Libraries were constructed in a second round of multiplex PCR, after which size selection and purification were performed. Libraries were sequenced paired-end with 100 bp reads on an Illumina HiSeq2000. The authors' pipeline ran thus. Raw data were processed with SOAPnuke, discarding reads with adapters, uncalled bases, mean Phred below 15, or no exact constant-primer or identifier match. High-quality paired reads were merged using COPE v1.2.5, and each unique nucleotide sequence was defined as a clonotype. Clonotypes were aligned to IMGT TRBV, TRBD and TRBJ reference segments using MiTCR v1.1. The analysis was restricted to V-J combinations with a frequency above 0.0001, which together covered 99.2% of the repertoires. A TCS score was defined as the ratio of F50 (clonal expansion) to E x V (chaos), with BLOSUM62-based TCRdist applied between CDR3 peptides within each V-J. Welch's t-statistics and random forest reduced around 520 V-J features to under 15, which were used in a naive Bayes classifier (R e1071). TCRdb took the public reads, trimmed them with fastp at Q25, ran MiXCR for clone calling and kept in-frame beta chains. Rows with one shared CDR3 protein collapse into an entry with the most common genes and DNA. These V and J calls rely on TCRdb rather than the paper's analysis. Present in this sample are more than 300,000 distinct CDR3 sequences, about 12% of which were seen just once. Jointly, the top ten make up around 9.2% of the sample.

Stable Graves' hyperthyroidism was defined as no progression to ophthalmopathy during 18 months of follow-up. The hyperthyroidism patients were between 18 and 65 years old and newly diagnosed, with a disease duration of less than 2 months. Any patient with an uncontrolled infection, another autoimmune disease, pregnancy or lactation was excluded. Diagnoses relied on clinical symptoms, serum thyroxine and TRAb, thyroid ultrasound and orbital computed tomography. Ficoll-Paque density gradient centrifugation was used to isolate PBMCs from under 11 ml of fresh peripheral blood. Total RNA was extracted using Trizol reagent, and RNA quality was assessed on an Agilent 2100 Bioanalyzer. The receptor comes from a woman between 18 and 29 years old with Graves' hyperthyroidism. Sequencing used blood.

The CDR3 region reads CASSFQGIMNTEAFF. The nucleotide sequence reads TGCGCCAGCAGCTTTCAGGGGATCATGAACACTGAAGCTTTCTTT. The sequence links TRBV5-1 to TRBJ1-1; TRBD1 is possibly the D segment (6 matching bases). The CDR3 spans 15 residues, from the cysteine through the phenylalanine. Here the CDR3 DNA is all that survives: 45 bases in frame from base 1. Sequences SGHRS (CDR1) and YFSETQ (CDR2) are obtained from the germline V gene. The germline ends are 11 bases apart after V is trimmed by 2 bases and J by 0 bases. When the CDR3 is completed using the reference TRBV5-1 and TRBJ1-1 genes on either side, the full variable domain is KAGVTQTPRYLIKTRGQQVTLSCSPISGHRSVSWYQQTPGQGLQFLFEYFSETQRNKGNFPGRFSGRQFSNSRSEMNVSTLELGDSALYLCASSFQGIMNTEAFFGQGTRLTVV.